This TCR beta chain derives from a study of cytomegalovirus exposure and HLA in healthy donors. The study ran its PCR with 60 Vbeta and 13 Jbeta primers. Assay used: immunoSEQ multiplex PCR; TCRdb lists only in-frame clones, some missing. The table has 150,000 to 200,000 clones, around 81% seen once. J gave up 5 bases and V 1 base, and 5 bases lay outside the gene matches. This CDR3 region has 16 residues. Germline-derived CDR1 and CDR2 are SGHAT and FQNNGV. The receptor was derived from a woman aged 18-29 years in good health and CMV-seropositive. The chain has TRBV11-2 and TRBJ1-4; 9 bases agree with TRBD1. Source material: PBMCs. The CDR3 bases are TGTGCCAGCAGCTTAGGGCCGGGACAGGGAAATGAAAAACTGTTTTTT. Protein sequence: CASSLGPGQGNEKLFF.